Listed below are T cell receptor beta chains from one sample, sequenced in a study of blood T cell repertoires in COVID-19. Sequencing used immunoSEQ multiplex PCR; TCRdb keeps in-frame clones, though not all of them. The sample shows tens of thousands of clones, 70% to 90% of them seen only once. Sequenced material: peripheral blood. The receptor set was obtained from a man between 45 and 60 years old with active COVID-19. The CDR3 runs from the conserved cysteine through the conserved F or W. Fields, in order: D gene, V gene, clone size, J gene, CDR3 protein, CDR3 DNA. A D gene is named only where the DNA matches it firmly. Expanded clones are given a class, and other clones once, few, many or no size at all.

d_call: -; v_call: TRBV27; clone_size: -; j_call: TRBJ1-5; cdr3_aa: CASSRYASNQPQHF; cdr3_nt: TGTGCCAGCAGTCGCTACGCTAGCAATCAGCCCCAGCATTTT
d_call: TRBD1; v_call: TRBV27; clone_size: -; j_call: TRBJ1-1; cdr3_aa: CASTGRGRREAFF; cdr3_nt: TGTGCCAGCACGGGCAGGGGGCGCAGGGAAGCTTTCTTT
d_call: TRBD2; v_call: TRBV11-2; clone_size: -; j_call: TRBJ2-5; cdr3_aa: CASSGSGLAGAQETQYF; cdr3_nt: TGTGCCAGCAGTGGATCAGGACTAGCGGGGGCCCAAGAGACCCAGTACTTC
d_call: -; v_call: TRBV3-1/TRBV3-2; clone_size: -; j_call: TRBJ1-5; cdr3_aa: CASSQRGSTQPQHF; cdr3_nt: TGTGCCAGCAGCCAACGGGGATCGACTCAGCCCCAGCATTTT
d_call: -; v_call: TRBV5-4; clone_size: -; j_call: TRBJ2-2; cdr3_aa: CASNRGGAGSGELFF; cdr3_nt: TGTGCCAGCAACCGAGGTGGGGCGGGATCCGGGGAGCTGTTTTTT
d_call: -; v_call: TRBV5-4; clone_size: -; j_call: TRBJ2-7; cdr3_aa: CASSLPAYEQYF; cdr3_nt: TGTGCCAGCAGCTTACCGGCCTACGAGCAGTACTTC
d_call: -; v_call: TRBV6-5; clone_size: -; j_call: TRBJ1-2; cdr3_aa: CASRGHLDYGYTF; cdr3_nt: TGTGCCAGCAGGGGACACCTGGACTATGGCTACACCTTC
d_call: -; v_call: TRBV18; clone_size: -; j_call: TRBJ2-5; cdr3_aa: CASSPRSGETQYF; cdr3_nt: TGTGCCAGCTCACCACGCAGCGGAGAGACCCAGTACTTC
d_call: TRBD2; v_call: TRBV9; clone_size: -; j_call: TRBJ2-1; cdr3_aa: CASSVLGLEYNEQFF; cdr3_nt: TGTGCCAGCAGCGTACTTGGACTAGAATACAATGAGCAGTTCTTC
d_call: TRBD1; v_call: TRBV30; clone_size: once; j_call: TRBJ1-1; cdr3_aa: CAWSAGQGANDTEAFF; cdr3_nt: TGTGCCTGGAGTGCGGGACAGGGGGCCAATGACACTGAAGCTTTCTTT
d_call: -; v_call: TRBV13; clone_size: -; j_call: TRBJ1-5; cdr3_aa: CASSLGPGYSNQPQHF; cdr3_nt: TGTGCCAGCAGCTTAGGCCCAGGGTATAGCAATCAGCCCCAGCATTTT
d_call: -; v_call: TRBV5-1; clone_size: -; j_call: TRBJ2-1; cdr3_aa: CASSFNNEQFF; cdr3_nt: TGCGCCAGCAGCTTTAACAATGAGCAGTTCTTC
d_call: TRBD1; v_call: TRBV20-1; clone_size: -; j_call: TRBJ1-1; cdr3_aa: CSASKGGGVNTEAFF; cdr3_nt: TGCAGTGCTAGTAAAGGGGGCGGTGTCAACACTGAAGCTTTCTTT
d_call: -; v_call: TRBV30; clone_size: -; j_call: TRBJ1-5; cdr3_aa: CAWSSGLITNQPQHF; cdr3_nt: TGTGCCTGGAGTTCAGGGTTGATCACCAATCAGCCCCAGCATTTT
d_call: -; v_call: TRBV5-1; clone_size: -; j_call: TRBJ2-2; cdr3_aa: CASSLAGVDTGELFF; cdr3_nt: TGCGCCAGCAGCTTGGCCGGGGTAGACACCGGGGAGCTGTTTTTT
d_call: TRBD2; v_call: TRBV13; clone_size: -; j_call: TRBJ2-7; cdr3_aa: CASSKARGIVYEQYF; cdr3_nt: TGTGCCAGCAGCAAGGCGCGGGGGATTGTCTACGAGCAGTACTTC
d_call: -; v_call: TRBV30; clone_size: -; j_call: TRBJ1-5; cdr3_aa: CAWSGGSGGLGQPQHF; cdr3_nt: TGTGCCTGGAGTGGGGGATCGGGCGGACTAGGTCAGCCCCAGCATTTT
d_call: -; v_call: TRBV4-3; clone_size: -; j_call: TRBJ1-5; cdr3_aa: CASSQVYLEPQHF; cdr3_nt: TGCGCCAGCAGCCAAGTATACTTGGAGCCCCAGCATTTT
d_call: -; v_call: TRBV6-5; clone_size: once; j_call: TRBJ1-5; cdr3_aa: CASSPFGDQPQHF; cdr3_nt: TGTGCCAGCAGCCCCTTCGGGGATCAGCCCCAGCATTTT
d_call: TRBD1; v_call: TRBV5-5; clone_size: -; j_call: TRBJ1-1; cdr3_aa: CASSFGTGGTSDEAFF; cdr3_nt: TGTGCCAGCAGCTTCGGGACAGGGGGAACGTCCGATGAAGCTTTCTTT
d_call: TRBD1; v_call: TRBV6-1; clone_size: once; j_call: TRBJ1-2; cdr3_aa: CASSEGTGALGYTF; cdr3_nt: TGTGCCAGCAGTGAAGGAACAGGGGCGTTAGGCTACACCTTC
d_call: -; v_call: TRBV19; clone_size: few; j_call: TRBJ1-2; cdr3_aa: CASSTDSGYTF; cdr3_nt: TGTGCCAGTAGTACCGACAGTGGCTACACCTTC
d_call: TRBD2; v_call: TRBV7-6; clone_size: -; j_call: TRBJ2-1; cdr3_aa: CASSPLLAGESSYNEQFF; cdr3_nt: TGTGCCAGCAGCCCGTTACTAGCGGGAGAGAGCTCCTACAATGAGCAGTTCTTC
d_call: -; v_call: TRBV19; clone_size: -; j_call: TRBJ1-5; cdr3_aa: CASGGNQPQHF; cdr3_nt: TGTGCCAGTGGGGGGAATCAGCCCCAGCATTTT